These 8 T cell receptor beta chains originate from one sample sequenced in a study of blood T cell repertoires in COVID-19 (dated by TCRdb to 2018 to 2021). Receptors were amplified or captured by the immunoSEQ multiplex PCR assay. TCRdb provides this immuneACCESS table in a form limited to in-frame rearrangements. Some clones are lacking; in checked studies, under half of them reflect an unresolved V gene, and why the rest are absent is not known. The table for this sample lists some 150,000 clones; about 79% of them were counted only once. 9.8% of the sample comes from the top ten. Sequencing input: peripheral blood. These receptors were taken from a woman aged 45-65 years with acute or convalescent COVID-19.

V is TRBV18 and J is TRBJ2-1, with TRBD2 identical over 9 bases. The CDR3 has 15 residues. V dropped 4 bases and J dropped 4; count of bases not matched to a gene: 5. CDR1 and CDR2 (germline): KGHSH, LQKENI. CDR3 residues: CASSQRTSVYNEQFF. The CDR3 coding sequence is TGTGCCAGCTCACAACGGACTAGCGTATACAATGAGCAGTTCTTC.

The CDR3: CASSQQGDEQFF. CDR3 coding DNA: TGTGCCAGCAGTCAACAGGGAGATGAGCAGTTCTTC. This chain uses TRBV12-3 or TRBV12-4 with TRBJ2-1; D is perhaps TRBD1 (6 bases). The V gene lost 5 bases and the J gene lost 8 bases, with 10 bases spanning the gap. The CDR3 is 12 residues long.

The chain joins TRBV28 to TRBJ2-1; 14 bases fit TRBD2. V lost 8 bases and J lost 9; bases outside the gene matches: 15. This CDR3 region has 17 residues. In germline, CDR1 is MDHEN, CDR2 SYDVKM. Written as DNA, the CDR3 is TGTGCCAGCCGCCCAATCCTGGGACTAGCGGGAGTAGCTGAGCAGTTCTTC. It specifies CASRPILGLAGVAEQFF.

The rearrangement uses TRBV6-5 and TRBJ2-2; 9 bases are a match to TRBD2. Germline V gene sequence: CDR1 MNHEY, CDR2 SVGAGI. V gave up 11 bases and J gave up 6 bases; unmatched junction bases: 10. The CDR3 sequence is 14 residues long. The DNA of the CDR3 is TGTGCCGCGAAGCGTAGCGGGAGCTCCGGGGAGCTGTTTTTT. It specifies CAAKRSGSSGELFF.

The chain joins TRBV5-5 to TRBJ2-3; D call uncertain. This CDR3 comprises 16 residues. In germline, CDR1 is SGHKS, CDR2 YYEKEE (reference sequence). Trimming stripped 2 bases from V and 0 bases from J, with 13 bases between. CDR3 loop: CASSLSLGISTDTQYF. In nucleotides, the CDR3 is TGTGCCAGCAGCTTATCTTTGGGCATCAGCACAGATACGCAGTATTTT.

The chain is built from TRBV6-5 and TRBJ1-4; D ambiguous. The CDR3 is 14 amino acids. Deletions cut 4 bases from V and 8 bases from J, with 14 bases between. From germline, CDR1 is MNHEY and CDR2 SVGAGI. The CDR3 DNA is TGTGCCAGCAGTTCCTCGGCGGTAGAGGAAAAACTGTTTTTT. Amino acid sequence: CASSSSAVEEKLFF.

The V call is TRBV3-1 (or the pseudogene TRBV3-2), the J call TRBJ1-2, with TRBD1 matching over 9 bases. With 4 bases clipped from V and 7 bases from J, the junction kept 4 bases outside the gene matches. This CDR3 has 13 amino acids. Looked up from germline, CDR1 is LGHDT and CDR2 is YNNKEL (reference sequence). The CDR3 sequence: CASSPGQGSGYTF. The DNA of the CDR3 is TGTGCCAGCAGCCCGGGACAGGGAAGTGGCTACACCTTC.

The chain joins TRBV30 to TRBJ1-5; 8 bases are a match to TRBD1. The CDR3 totals 15 residues. Germline lookup yields CDR1 GTSNPN and CDR2 SVGIG (reference sequence). Unmatched junction bases numbered 10, after V lost 3 bases and J lost 6 bases. The CDR3 loop is CAWRKTGELGQPQHF. CDR3 sequence (DNA): TGTGCCTGGAGGAAGACAGGGGAATTGGGTCAGCCCCAGCATTTT.